Shown below are 18 T cell receptor beta chains from a single sample sequenced in a study of blood T cell repertoires in COVID-19. Data came from immunoSEQ multiplex PCR; TCRdb stores just in-frame clones and leaves some out. The sample comprises about 150,000 clones, 80% to 90% of which are singletons, and approximately 2.8% rests with the top ten. Sequences were obtained from peripheral blood. These receptors all stem from a woman in her sixties with active COVID-19.

The chain employs TRBV19 and TRBJ2-7; 10 positions agree with TRBD1. This CDR3 is 14 amino acids long. Losses at the gene ends were 9 bases for V and 0 bases for J; bases not matched to a gene: 5. Germline lookup yields CDR1 LNHDA and CDR2 SQIVND (reference sequence). This CDR3 is CASSGQGISYEQYF. As DNA, the CDR3 is TGTGCCAGCTCGGGACAGGGGATCTCCTACGAGCAGTACTTC.

V usage is TRBV4-3 and J usage is TRBJ1-2; D may be TRBD1 (5 bases). CDR1 and CDR2 from the germline V gene are LGHNA and YSLEER. The germline V and J ends were trimmed by 0 bases and 5 bases, with 10 bases remaining between them. The CDR3 has 14 amino acids. The CDR3 sequence is CASSQEKGTYGYTF. In DNA form, the CDR3 reads TGCGCCAGCAGCCAAGAGAAGGGGACTTATGGCTACACCTTC.

V and J are TRBV18 and TRBJ1-1; no reliable D call. The germline V gene has CDR1 KGHSH and CDR2 LQKENI. This CDR3 region has 12 residues. Trimming removed 1 base at V and 7 bases at J, with 7 bases between. Here the CDR3 DNA reads TGTGCCAGCTCACCACGTCCGTTTGAAGCTTTCTTT. Encoded protein: CASSPRPFEAFF.

V gene TRBV12-3 or TRBV12-4 combines with J gene TRBJ2-1; D ambiguous. The CDR3 runs 12 residues. Trimming left V 8 bases short and J 3 bases short, with 8 bases between. The CDR3 reads CASCGLYNEQFF. CDR3 nucleotide sequence: TGTGCCAGCTGTGGGCTCTACAATGAGCAGTTCTTC.

V is TRBV19 and J is TRBJ2-5; TRBD2 matches 9 bases. The CDR3 spans 15 residues. The germline V gene encodes CDR1 LNHDA and CDR2 SQIVND (reference sequence). J gave up 5 bases and V 5 bases, and 9 bases lay outside the gene matches. CDR3 in amino acids: CASSRGSGRGETQYF. In DNA, the CDR3 is TGTGCCAGTAGTCGGGGTAGCGGGAGAGGCGAGACCCAGTACTTC.

On this clone itself: The same CDR3 arises from other DNA sequences in this sample as well. The chain employs TRBV10-1 and TRBJ2-2, with 12 nucleotides matching TRBD2. V shed 3 bases, J shed 10 bases, and the junction held 3 bases outside the gene matches. Germline CDR1 and CDR2: WNHNN and SYGVQD (reference sequence). The CDR3 sequence is 14 residues long. The CDR3 region is CASSETSGRKELFF. CDR3 DNA: TGCGCCAGCAGTGAAACTAGCGGGAGGAAGGAGCTGTTTTTT.

The gene calls are TRBV7-2 and TRBJ1-1; no firm D call. From germline, CDR1 is SGHTA and CDR2 FQGNSA. The CDR3 totals 16 residues. Trimming stripped 7 bases from V and 5 bases from J, with 23 bases between. The CDR3 coding sequence is TGTGCCAGCATCCCAACGGGAGCAGGATTGGGGACTGAAGCTTTCTTT. Protein product: CASIPTGAGLGTEAFF.

This sequence joins TRBV30 and TRBJ2-2, with TRBD1 matching over 9 bases. CDR1 GTSNPN and CDR2 SVGIG come from the germline V gene (reference sequence). The CDR3 spans 15 residues. The V segment lost 1 base and the J segment 4 bases; nucleotides outside the gene matches: 4. CDR3 protein: CAWSARDRVTGELFF. In nucleotides, the CDR3 is TGTGCCTGGAGTGCCCGGGACAGGGTCACCGGGGAGCTGTTTTTT.

This chain uses TRBV6-6 with TRBJ1-1, with D uncertain. Between the trimmed V and J ends, which lost 9 bases and 1 base, there was a span of 6 bases. Germline CDR1 is MNHNY and CDR2 is SVGAGI (reference sequence). The CDR3 contains 11 residues. CDR3 residues: CASLRNTEAFF. In nucleotides, the CDR3 is TGTGCCAGTCTTCGGAACACTGAAGCTTTCTTT.

The chain recombines TRBV5-4 with TRBJ1-5, with D possibly being TRBD1 (6 bases). The CDR3 is 16 residues long. V lost 3 bases and J 0 bases, leaving 13 bases between the germline ends. The germline CDR1 and CDR2 sequences are SGHNT and YYREEE (reference sequence). CDR3 coding DNA: TGTGCCAGCAGCTCAACGCCAGGGGCTAGCAATCAGCCCCAGCATTTT. Translation: CASSSTPGASNQPQHF.

This chain uses TRBV6-5 with TRBJ2-1; 12 positions agree with TRBD1. The length of the CDR3 is 13 residues. The germline CDR1 and CDR2 sequences are MNHEY and SVGAGI. Losses at the gene ends were 11 bases for V and 9 bases for J; bases not matched to a gene: 8. The CDR3 loop reads CACRDRGRGEQFF. The CDR3 DNA sequence: TGTGCCTGCCGGGACAGGGGGCGGGGTGAGCAGTTCTTC.

This clone was counted a single time. The chain carries TRBV4-1 and TRBJ2-6; possibly TRBD2 for D (7 bases). CDR3 length: 17 residues. Trimming removed 4 bases at V and 4 bases at J, with 17 bases between. Per germline, CDR1 MGHRA and CDR2 YSYEKL. This CDR3 reads CASSRIGGGPGANVLTF. In nucleotides, the CDR3 is TGCGCCAGCAGCCGTATTGGGGGGGGGCCAGGGGCCAACGTCCTGACTTTC.

The rearrangement links TRBV10-3 to TRBJ2-7; TRBD1 matches at 7 bases. Trimming at V came to 3 bases and at J to 3 bases, leaving 11 bases not matched to a gene. CDR3 length: 16 amino acids. Germline V gene lookup returns CDR1 ENHRY and CDR2 SYGVKD. CDR3 nucleotides: TGTGCCATCAGTGATCCCGGGACAGCTATATTCTACGAGCAGTACTTC. This translates into CAISDPGTAIFYEQYF.

The count of this clone is one. This rearrangement joins TRBV4-3 to TRBJ2-1; TRBD2 matches 9 bases. The CDR3 extends over 15 amino acids. Losses at the gene ends were 1 base for V and 4 bases for J; bases not matched to a gene: 2. Per the germline V gene, CDR1 is LGHNA and CDR2 is YSLEER. CDR3 in amino acids: CASSQGGREYNEQFF. The CDR3 coding sequence is TGCGCCAGCAGCCAAGGCGGGAGGGAATACAATGAGCAGTTCTTC.

CDR3 amino acids: CAIRAGRDSYEQYF. The CDR3 DNA follows: TGTGCCATCAGGGCCGGCAGGGATTCCTACGAGCAGTACTTC. V usage is TRBV10-3 and J usage is TRBJ2-7; perhaps TRBD1 as D (5 bases). CDR3 length: 14 amino acids. The V gene's germline CDR1 is ENHRY and CDR2 SYGVKD. Trimming left V 6 bases short and J 1 base short, with 13 bases between.

This clone was recorded only once. This chain uses TRBV5-4 with TRBJ1-1; 9 positions agree with TRBD1. There are 14 residues in the CDR3. After removal of 2 bases from V and 4 bases from J, the junction contained 3 bases not matched to a gene. Looked up from germline, CDR1 is SGHNT and CDR2 is YYREEE (reference sequence). CDR3 region: CASSLQGAVTEAFF. CDR3 nucleotides: TGTGCCAGCAGCTTACAGGGGGCTGTCACTGAAGCTTTCTTT. Combining the CDR3 with reference TRBV5-4 and TRBJ1-1 gives the whole variable domain ETGVTQSPTHLIKTRGQQVTLRCSSQSGHNTVSWYQQALGQGPQFIFQYYREEENGRGNFPPRFSGLQFPNYSSELNVNALELDDSALYLCASSLQGAVTEAFFGQGTRLTVV.

V usage is TRBV12-5 and J usage is TRBJ1-2; D not certain. Trimming stripped 1 base from V and 8 bases from J, with 14 bases between. This CDR3 has 14 residues. Looked up from germline, CDR1 is LGHNT and CDR2 is FRNRAP. This CDR3 reads CASGLGGGNGGYTF. DNA of the CDR3: TGTGCTAGTGGTTTGGGGGGAGGCAATGGCGGCTACACCTTC.

This chain connects TRBV10-3 to TRBJ1-4, with TRBD1 matching 7 bases. The CDR3 has 14 residues. Germline V gene sequence: CDR1 ENHRY, CDR2 SYGVKD. Trimming at V came to 6 bases and at J to 2 bases, leaving 3 bases not matched to a gene. The CDR3: CAIRPGQTNEKLFF. In DNA, the CDR3 is TGTGCCATCAGACCGGGACAGACTAATGAAAAACTGTTTTTT.